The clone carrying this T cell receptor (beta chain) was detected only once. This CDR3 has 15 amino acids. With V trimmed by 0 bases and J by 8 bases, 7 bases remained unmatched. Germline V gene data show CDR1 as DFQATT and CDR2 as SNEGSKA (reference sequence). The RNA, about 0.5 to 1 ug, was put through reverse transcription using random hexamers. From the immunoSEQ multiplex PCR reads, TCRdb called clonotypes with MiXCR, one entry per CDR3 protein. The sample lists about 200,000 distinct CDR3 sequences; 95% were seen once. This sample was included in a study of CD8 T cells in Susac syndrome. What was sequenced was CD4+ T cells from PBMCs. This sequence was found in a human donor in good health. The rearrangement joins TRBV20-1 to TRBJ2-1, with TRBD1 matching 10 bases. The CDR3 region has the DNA TGCAGTGCTAGAGATCCGGGACAGGGGTCGGATGAGCAGTTCTTC. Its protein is CSARDPGQGSDEQFF.